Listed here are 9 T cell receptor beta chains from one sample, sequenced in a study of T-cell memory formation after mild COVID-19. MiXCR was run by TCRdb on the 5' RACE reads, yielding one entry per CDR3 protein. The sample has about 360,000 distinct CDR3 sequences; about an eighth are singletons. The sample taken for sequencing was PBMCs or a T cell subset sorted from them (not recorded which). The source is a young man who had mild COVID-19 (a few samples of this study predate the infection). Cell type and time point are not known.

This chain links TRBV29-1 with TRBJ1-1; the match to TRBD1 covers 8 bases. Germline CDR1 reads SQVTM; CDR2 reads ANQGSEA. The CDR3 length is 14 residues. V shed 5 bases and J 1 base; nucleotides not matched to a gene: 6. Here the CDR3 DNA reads TGCAGCGTTCAGCCAGGGGGCCCGAACACTGAAGCTTTCTTT. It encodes CSVQPGGPNTEAFF.

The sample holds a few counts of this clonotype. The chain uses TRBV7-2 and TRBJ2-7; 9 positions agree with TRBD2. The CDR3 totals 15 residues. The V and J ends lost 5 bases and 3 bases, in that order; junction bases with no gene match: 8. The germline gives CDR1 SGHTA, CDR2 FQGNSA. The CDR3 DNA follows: TGTGCCAGCAGCCTAGGTACTAGCGGGTTCTACGAGCAGTACGTC. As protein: CASSLGTSGFYEQYV.

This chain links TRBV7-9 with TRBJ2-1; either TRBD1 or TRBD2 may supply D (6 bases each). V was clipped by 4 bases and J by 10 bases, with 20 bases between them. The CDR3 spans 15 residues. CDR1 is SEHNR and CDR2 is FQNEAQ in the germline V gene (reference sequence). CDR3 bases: TGTGCCAGCAGCTCACGAGGGGGAGGCCCCAGAGAGCAGTTCTTC. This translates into CASSSRGGGPREQFF. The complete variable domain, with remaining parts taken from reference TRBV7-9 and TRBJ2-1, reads DTGVSQNPRHKITKRGQNVTFRCDPISEHNRLYWYRQTLGQGPEFLTYFQNEAQLEKSRLLSDRFSAERPKGSFSTLEIQRTEQGDSAMYLCASSSRGGGPREQFFGPGTRLTVL.

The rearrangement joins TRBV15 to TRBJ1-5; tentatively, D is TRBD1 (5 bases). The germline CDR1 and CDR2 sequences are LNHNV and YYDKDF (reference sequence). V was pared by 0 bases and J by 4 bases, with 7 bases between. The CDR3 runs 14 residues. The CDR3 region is CATSRDRGNQPQHF. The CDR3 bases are TGTGCCACCAGCAGAGATCGGGGGAATCAGCCCCAGCATTTT.

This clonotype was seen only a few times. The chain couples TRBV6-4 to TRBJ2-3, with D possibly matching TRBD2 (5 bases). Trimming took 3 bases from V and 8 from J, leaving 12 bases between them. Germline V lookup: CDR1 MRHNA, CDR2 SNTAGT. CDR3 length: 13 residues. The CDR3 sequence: CASSDPGRGTQYF. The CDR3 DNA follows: TGTGCCAGCAGTGATCCGGGCCGGGGTACGCAGTATTTT.

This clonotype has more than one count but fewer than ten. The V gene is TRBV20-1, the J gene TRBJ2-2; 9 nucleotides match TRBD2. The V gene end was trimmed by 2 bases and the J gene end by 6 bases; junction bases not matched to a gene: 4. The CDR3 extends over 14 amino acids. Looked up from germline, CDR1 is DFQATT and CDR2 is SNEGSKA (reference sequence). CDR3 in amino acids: CSARNSGGPGELFF. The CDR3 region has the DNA TGCAGTGCTAGAAATAGCGGGGGTCCCGGGGAGCTGTTTTTT.

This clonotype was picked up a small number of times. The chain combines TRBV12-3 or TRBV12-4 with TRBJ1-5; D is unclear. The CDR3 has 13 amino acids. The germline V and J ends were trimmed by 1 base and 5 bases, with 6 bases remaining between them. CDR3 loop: CASSLGEHQPQHF. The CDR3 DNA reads TGTGCCAGCAGTTTAGGGGAGCATCAGCCCCAGCATTTT.

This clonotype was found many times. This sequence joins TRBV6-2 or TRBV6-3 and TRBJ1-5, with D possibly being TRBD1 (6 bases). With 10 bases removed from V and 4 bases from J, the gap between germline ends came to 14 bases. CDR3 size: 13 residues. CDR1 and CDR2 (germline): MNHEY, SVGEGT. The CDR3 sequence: CATRVTGNQPQHF. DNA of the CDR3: TGTGCCACCAGAGTAACAGGGAATCAGCCCCAGCATTTT.

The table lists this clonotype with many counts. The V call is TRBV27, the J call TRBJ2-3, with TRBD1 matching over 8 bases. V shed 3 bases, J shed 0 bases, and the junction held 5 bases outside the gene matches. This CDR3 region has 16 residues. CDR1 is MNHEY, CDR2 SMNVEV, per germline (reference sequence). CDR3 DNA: TGTGCCAGCAGTTTTGGAGGGACAGGCAGCACAGATACGCAGTATTTT. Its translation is CASSFGGTGSTDTQYF.